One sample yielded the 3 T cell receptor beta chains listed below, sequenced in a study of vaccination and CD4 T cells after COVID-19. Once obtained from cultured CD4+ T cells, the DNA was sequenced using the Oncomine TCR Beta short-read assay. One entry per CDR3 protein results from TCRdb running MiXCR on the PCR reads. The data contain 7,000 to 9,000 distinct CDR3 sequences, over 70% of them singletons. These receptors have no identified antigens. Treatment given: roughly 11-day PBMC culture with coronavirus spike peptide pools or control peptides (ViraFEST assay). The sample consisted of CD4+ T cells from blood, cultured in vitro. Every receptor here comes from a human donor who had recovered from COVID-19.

CDR3 sequence: CASSALGRSPGNTIYF. The CDR3 coding sequence is TGTGCCAGCAGCGCCCTTGGGCGTTCTCCTGGAAACACCATATATTTT. This sequence joins TRBV21-1 and TRBJ1-3; the D call of TRBD1 is as the table states it, not checked on the DNA. TRBV21-1 has pseudogene status. The CDR3 length is 16 residues.

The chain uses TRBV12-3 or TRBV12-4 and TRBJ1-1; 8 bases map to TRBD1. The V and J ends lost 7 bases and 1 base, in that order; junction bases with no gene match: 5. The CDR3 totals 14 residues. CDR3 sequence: CASTATGGNTEAFF. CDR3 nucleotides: TGTGCCAGCACCGCTACAGGGGGGAACACTGAAGCTTTCTTT.

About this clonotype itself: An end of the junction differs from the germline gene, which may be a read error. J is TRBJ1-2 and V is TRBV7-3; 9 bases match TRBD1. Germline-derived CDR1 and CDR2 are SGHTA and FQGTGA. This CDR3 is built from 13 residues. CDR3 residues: CASSDNLGTGNAF. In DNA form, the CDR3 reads TGTGCCAGCAGCGACAACCTAGGGACAGGGAACGCCTTC.